Listed below are T cell receptor beta chains from one sample, sequenced in a study of T-cell memory formation after mild COVID-19. TCRdb recomputed calls from the 5' RACE reads with MiXCR, one row per CDR3 protein. This sample has roughly 250,000 distinct CDR3 sequences, with about 16% found just once. Sequencing input: PBMCs or a T cell subset sorted from them (not recorded which). Receptor source: a man aged 18 to 29 who had mild COVID-19 (a few samples of this study predate the infection). Cell type and time point are not known. Both conserved end residues are part of each CDR3. The D gene is left open where the match is weak. Clone size is given for some rows only: seen once, a few or many times, or a class if the clone is expanded.

j_call v_call clone_size d_call cdr3_nt cdr3_aa
TRBJ2-3 TRBV5-4 - - TGTGCCAGCAGCCCGACGATCGGGGGGCTGGGGGCGAATACGCAGTATTTT CASSPTIGGLGANTQYF
TRBJ1-2 TRBV20-1 few - TGCAGTGCTGACCAGGACCTAGCTAACTATGGCTACACCTTC CSADQDLANYGYTF
TRBJ2-3 TRBV5-6 - TRBD1 TGTGCCAGCAGCTTGGCCCTGACAGGGGGCTTCGCAGATACGCAGTATTTT CASSLALTGGFADTQYF
TRBJ2-5 TRBV7-2 - TRBD2 TGTGCCAGCAGCCACGACTGGGGGGGAACCCAGTACTTC CASSHDWGGTQYF
TRBJ1-2 TRBV5-1 few - TGCGCCAGCAGCTTGACGGCAGGGTTGGGGTATGGCTACACCTTC CASSLTAGLGYGYTF
TRBJ2-5 TRBV6-1 - - TGTGCCAGCAGTGAACAGGGCATTCGGGAGACCCAGTACTTC CASSEQGIRETQYF
TRBJ2-4 TRBV6-6 few - TGTGCCAGCAGTTCGCCCCGGCTCGCTACGGTGGAGAACATTCAGTACTTC CASSSPRLATVENIQYF
TRBJ2-3 TRBV6-5 - TRBD2 TGTGCCAGCAGCCCTACTAGCGGGGCTACAGATACGCAGTATTTT CASSPTSGATDTQYF
TRBJ2-3 TRBV5-4 few - TGTGCCAGCAGCTTCGTAGGGAATACGCAGTATTTT CASSFVGNTQYF
TRBJ2-5 TRBV5-1 - TRBD1 TGCGCCAGCAGGGACAGGGGACAAGAGACCCAGTACTTC CASRDRGQETQYF
TRBJ1-5 TRBV12-3/TRBV12-4 few - TGTGCCAGCAGTTCCGACCCCGCAGGGAGGACAAGACAGCCCCAGCATTTT CASSSDPAGRTRQPQHF
TRBJ2-3 TRBV6-1 few - TGTGCCAGCAGCTATGCAGGCAACACAGATACGCAGTATTTT CASSYAGNTDTQYF
TRBJ2-6 TRBV7-9 few - TGTGCCAGCAGCTCTCTCTCTGGGGCCAACGTCCTGACTTTC CASSSLSGANVLTF
TRBJ1-3 TRBV12-5 few - TGTGCTAGTGGGGAAGCGGGCTCTGGAAACACCATATATTTT CASGEAGSGNTIYF
TRBJ1-2 TRBV7-2 - - TGTGCCAGCAGCTTCGGACAGTCCTATGGCTACACCTTC CASSFGQSYGYTF